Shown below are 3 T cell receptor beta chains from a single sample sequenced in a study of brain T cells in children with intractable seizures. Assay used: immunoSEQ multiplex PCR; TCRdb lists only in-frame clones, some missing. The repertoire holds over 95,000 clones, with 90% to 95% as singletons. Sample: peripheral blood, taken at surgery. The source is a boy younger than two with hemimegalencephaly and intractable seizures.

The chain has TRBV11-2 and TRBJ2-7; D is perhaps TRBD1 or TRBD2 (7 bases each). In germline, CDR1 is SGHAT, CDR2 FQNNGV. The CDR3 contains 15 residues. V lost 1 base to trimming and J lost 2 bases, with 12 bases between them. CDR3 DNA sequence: TGTGCCAGCAGCTTAGCCAGGGGGGGTGCCTACGAGCAGTACTTC. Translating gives CASSLARGGAYEQYF.

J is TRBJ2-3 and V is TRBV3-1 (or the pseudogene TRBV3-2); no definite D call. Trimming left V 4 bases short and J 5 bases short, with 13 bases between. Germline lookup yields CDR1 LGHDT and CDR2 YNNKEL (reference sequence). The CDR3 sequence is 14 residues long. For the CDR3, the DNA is TGTGCCAGCAGCCGCGGACGAGGCAGAGATACGCAGTATTTT. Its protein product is CASSRGRGRDTQYF.

CDR3 nucleotide sequence: TGCGCCAGCAGCTTGGATCACTACACAGATACGCAGTATTTT. Protein sequence: CASSLDHYTDTQYF. J is TRBJ2-3 and V is TRBV5-1; D unresolved. Trimming removed 0 bases at V and 2 bases at J, with 7 bases between. CDR3 length equals 14 residues. Germline CDR1 is SGHRS and CDR2 is YFSETQ. Drawing the rest from reference TRBV5-1 and TRBJ2-3, the complete variable domain is KAGVTQTPRYLIKTRGQQVTLSCSPISGHRSVSWYQQTPGQGLQFLFEYFSETQRNKGNFPGRFSGRQFSNSRSEMNVSTLELGDSALYLCASSLDHYTDTQYFGPGTRLTVL.